These 21 T cell receptor beta chains originate from one sample sequenced in a study of shared clonotypes between healthy human individuals (dated by TCRdb to the early 2020s). Library creation used the immunoSEQ multiplex PCR assay. TCRdb carries this immuneACCESS record with in-frame sequences only. Its versions omit some clonotypes, under half of them owing to an unresolved V gene in the studies checked, with the rest unexplained. The sample has approximately 500,000 clones on record, 75% to 80% of them singletons. The ten largest clones represent about 12% of the sample. What was sequenced was PBMCs. The origin of the receptors is a woman between 35 and 50 years old in good health. Some clones in this sample may be carry-over from other donors' samples.

The V and J genes are TRBV19 and TRBJ2-3; no definite D call. The CDR3 loop spans 16 amino acids. CDR1 and CDR2 from the germline V gene are LNHDA and SQIVND (reference sequence). V lost 3 bases and J 0 bases, leaving 13 bases between the germline ends. The CDR3 region is CASSMTHMLSTDTQYF. CDR3 DNA sequence: TGTGCCAGTAGTATGACTCATATGTTGAGCACAGATACGCAGTATTTT.

Concerning this clone itself: Since a far larger clone is one base different, this is likely a read error. This sample includes further DNA sequences coding for the same CDR3. The rearrangement links TRBV7-9 to TRBJ1-2; 7 bases are shared with TRBD1. CDR1 and CDR2 from the germline V gene are SEHNR and FQNEAQ (reference sequence). The CDR3 runs 14 residues. CDR3 nucleotides: TGTGCCAGTAGCTTAGATACAGGGGCACCCGGCTACACCTTC. It is translated as CASSLDTGAPGYTF.

The chain employs TRBV13 and TRBJ1-2, with 10 bases lining up with TRBD1. CDR3 length: 13 residues. Germline CDR1 PRHDT, CDR2 FYEKMQ (reference sequence). V lost 5 bases and J lost 6; bases outside the gene matches: 3. The CDR3 loop reads CASSPGTGDGYTF. CDR3 DNA: TGTGCCAGCAGCCCCGGGACAGGGGATGGCTACACCTTC.

The rearrangement links TRBV15 to TRBJ2-5, with no clear D. CDR3 size: 16 residues. The V end lost 0 bases, the J end lost 4 bases, and 15 bases lay between the germline ends. Germline CDR1 and CDR2: LNHNV and YYDKDF (reference sequence). Here the CDR3 reads CATSRDKILGLETQYF. DNA of the CDR3: TGTGCCACCAGCAGAGATAAAATATTGGGCTTAGAGACCCAGTACTTC.

The chain joins TRBV18 to TRBJ2-1; D not certain. V lost 2 bases, J lost 3 bases, and 8 bases lay in between. Germline CDR1 is KGHSH and CDR2 is LQKENI. The CDR3 consists of 14 residues. The CDR3 DNA sequence: TGTGCCAGCTCACCAGGGTTCAACTACAATGAGCAGTTCTTC. It encodes CASSPGFNYNEQFF.

The rearrangement uses TRBV27 and TRBJ2-7; 11 bases fit TRBD2. J lost 7 bases, V lost 5 bases, and 10 bases had no gene match. In germline, CDR1 is MNHEY, CDR2 SMNVEV (reference sequence). This CDR3 contains 15 residues. DNA for the CDR3: TGTGCCAGCAGTCCTATAGCGGGAGGGCCTATTGAGCAGTACTTC. As protein: CASSPIAGGPIEQYF.

This clone appeared once. The chain recombines TRBV25-1 with TRBJ2-7, with TRBD2 as a possible D gene (5 bases). The germline gives CDR1 MGHDK, CDR2 SYGVNS. Between the trimmed V and J ends, which lost 1 base and 7 bases, there was a span of 8 bases. The CDR3 is 12 residues long. CDR3 sequence (DNA): TGTGCCAGCAGTGAATTCGGGGAAGAGCAGTACTTC. It yields the protein CASSEFGEEQYF.

This sequence joins TRBV5-6 and TRBJ2-3; 11 nucleotides align to TRBD1. Germline CDR1 SGHDT, CDR2 YYEEEE. The CDR3 totals 15 residues. Losses at the gene ends were 4 bases for V and 5 bases for J; bases not matched to a gene: 6. CDR3 protein: CASSAGQGARDTQYF. The CDR3 DNA reads as TGTGCCAGCAGCGCCGGACAGGGGGCTAGAGATACGCAGTATTTT.

The chain carries TRBV5-4 and TRBJ2-5; maybe TRBD2 (6 bases). Trimming removed 1 base from V and 1 base from J, with 8 bases in between. CDR1 is SGHNT, CDR2 YYREEE, per germline (reference sequence). The CDR3 contains 14 residues. In DNA, the CDR3 is TGTGCCAGCAGCTTGCGGGGGATCCAAGAGACCCAGTACTTC. It encodes CASSLRGIQETQYF. Together with reference TRBV5-4 and TRBJ2-5, the CDR3 gives the full variable domain: ETGVTQSPTHLIKTRGQQVTLRCSSQSGHNTVSWYQQALGQGPQFIFQYYREEENGRGNFPPRFSGLQFPNYSSELNVNALELDDSALYLCASSLRGIQETQYFGPGTRLLVL.

The chain recombines TRBV10-3 with TRBJ2-7; the match to TRBD1 covers 8 bases. This CDR3 has 16 residues. In germline, CDR1 is ENHRY, CDR2 SYGVKD. Trimming took 0 bases from V and 0 from J; bases not matched to a gene: 4. The chain's CDR3 is CAISESDRGSSYEQYF. The DNA for the CDR3 is TGTGCCATCAGTGAGTCTGACAGGGGTAGCTCCTACGAGCAGTACTTC.

This chain uses TRBV15 with TRBJ1-3; D is ambiguous. The CDR3 consists of 17 residues. Germline V gene lookup returns CDR1 LNHNV and CDR2 YYDKDF (reference sequence). V was shortened by 3 bases and J by 5 bases, with 20 bases between the two germline ends. The CDR3 nucleotides are TGTGCCACCAGCAGTGGTAGCGCTGGCACAGCGCGAAACACCATATATTTT. Protein product: CATSSGSAGTARNTIYF. The full variable domain, completed using reference TRBV15 and TRBJ1-3, is DAMVIQNPRYQVTQFGKPVTLSCSQTLNHNVMYWYQQKSSQAPKLLFHYYDKDFNNEADTPDNFQSRRPNTSFCFLDIRSPGLGDTAMYLCATSSGSAGTARNTIYFGEGSWLTVV.

This clone turned up a few times. The V gene is TRBV5-1, the J gene TRBJ2-2; possibly TRBD2 for D (6 bases). CDR1 is SGHRS, CDR2 YFSETQ, per germline. Trimming removed 0 bases from V and 5 bases from J, with 11 bases in between. The CDR3 sequence is 15 residues long. This CDR3 reads CASSLGLAITGELFF. The CDR3 coding sequence is TGCGCCAGCAGCTTGGGTCTAGCGATTACCGGGGAGCTGTTTTTT.

This sequence joins TRBV11-2 and TRBJ2-3, with D possibly being TRBD1 or TRBD2 (6 bases each). The CDR3 has 15 residues. Trimming removed 0 bases from V and 3 bases from J, with 10 bases in between. The germline V gene encodes CDR1 SGHAT and CDR2 FQNNGV. CDR3 nucleotides: TGTGCCAGCAGCTTAGAGGGGGCGGGGACAGATACGCAGTATTTT. This gives the protein CASSLEGAGTDTQYF.

This chain uses TRBV7-9 with TRBJ2-3, with D possibly being TRBD1 (6 bases). V was trimmed by 6 bases and J by 6 bases, leaving 25 bases between them. The CDR3 has 17 amino acids. In germline, CDR1 is SEHNR, CDR2 FQNEAQ (reference sequence). CDR3 sequence (DNA): TGTGCCAGCAGTCCGGCCCGCGGACACTCAACAGGGGATACGCAGTATTTT. Its translation: CASSPARGHSTGDTQYF.

V usage is TRBV6-6 and J usage is TRBJ1-2; D may be TRBD1 (6 bases). Germline assignment: CDR1 MNHNY and CDR2 SVGAGI (reference sequence). There are 13 residues in the CDR3. Trimming shortened V by 10 bases and J by 8 bases, and 20 bases separated the two germline ends. The CDR3 region has the DNA TGTGCCACCAAAACAGGGCCTTTGAGCGGCTACACCTTC. Residues: CATKTGPLSGYTF.

The V call is TRBV6-1, the J call TRBJ1-1; unclear D gene. The V end was cut by 5 bases, the J end by 3 bases, with 7 bases between. The CDR3 has 12 amino acids. Germline V gene sequence: CDR1 MNHNS, CDR2 SASEGT. CDR3 amino acids: CASSSHDTEAFF. Written as DNA, the CDR3 is TGTGCCAGCAGTTCCCATGACACTGAAGCTTTCTTT.

V and J are TRBV4-1 and TRBJ2-7, with D hard to call. CDR3 size: 14 residues. The ends were cut back, 1 base at V and 2 bases at J, with 9 bases in the middle. Germline loops: CDR1 MGHRA, CDR2 YSYEKL. CDR3 amino acids: CASSQGGSTYEQYF. The CDR3 DNA follows: TGCGCCAGCAGCCAAGGCGGCAGCACCTACGAGCAGTACTTC.

This rearrangement joins TRBV27 to TRBJ2-1; D is tentatively TRBD1 or TRBD2 (5 bases each). The germline V and J ends were trimmed by 5 bases and 4 bases, with 18 bases remaining between them. Germline V CDR1 and CDR2: MNHEY, SMNVEV (reference sequence). The CDR3 loop spans 16 amino acids. The CDR3 loop reads CASSPGRTLQYNEQFF. In nucleotides, the CDR3 is TGTGCCAGCAGTCCGGGACGGACTCTCCAGTACAATGAGCAGTTCTTC.

The CDR3 spells CASSDSSSGELFF. The CDR3 DNA reads as TGTGCCAGCAGTGACTCTAGTTCCGGGGAGCTGTTTTTT. The V gene is TRBV6-4, the J gene TRBJ2-2; the D is unclear. The CDR3 has 13 residues. Looked up from germline, CDR1 is MRHNA and CDR2 is SNTAGT. V shed 0 bases and J shed 6 bases, with 5 bases lying between them.

This clone showed up just once. The genes are TRBV9 and TRBJ2-3, with 7 positions matching TRBD2. The CDR3 totals 15 residues. Germline CDR1 is SGDLS and CDR2 is YYNGEE. Unmatched junction bases numbered 5, after V lost 0 bases and J lost 4 bases. DNA of the CDR3: TGTGCCAGCAGCGTAGATGTAGCGGGTTCAGATACGCAGTATTTT. This codes for CASSVDVAGSDTQYF.

This rearrangement joins TRBV6-1 to TRBJ1-1; 7 bases map to TRBD1. Per the germline V gene, CDR1 is MNHNS and CDR2 is SASEGT. The CDR3 contains 15 residues. V dropped 5 bases and J dropped 0; count of bases not matched to a gene: 6. CDR3 DNA: TGTGCCAGCAGTTCCCGACAGGGCTTGAACACTGAAGCTTTCTTT. Translated: CASSSRQGLNTEAFF.